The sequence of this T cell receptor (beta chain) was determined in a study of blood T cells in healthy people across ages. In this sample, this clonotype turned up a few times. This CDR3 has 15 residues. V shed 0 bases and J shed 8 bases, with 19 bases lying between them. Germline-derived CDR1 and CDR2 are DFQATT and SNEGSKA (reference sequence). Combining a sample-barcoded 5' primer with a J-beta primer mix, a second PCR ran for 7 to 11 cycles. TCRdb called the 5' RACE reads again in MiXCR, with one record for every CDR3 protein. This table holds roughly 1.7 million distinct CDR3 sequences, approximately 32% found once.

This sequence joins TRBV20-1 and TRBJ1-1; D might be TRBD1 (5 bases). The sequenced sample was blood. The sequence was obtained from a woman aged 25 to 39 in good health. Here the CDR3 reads CSAREPGGGAGEAFF. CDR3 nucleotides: TGCAGTGCTAGAGAGCCCGGAGGAGGGGCAGGGGAAGCTTTCTTT.